One T cell receptor beta chain is described in this entry. No cognate antigen has been identified for it. No qualities accompany the bases; no much larger clone lies one base away. The hyperthyroidism patients were between 18 and 65 years old and newly diagnosed, with a disease duration of less than 2 months. Exclusion was applied to patients with uncontrolled infections, other autoimmune diseases, pregnancy or lactation. Diagnoses relied on clinical symptoms, serum thyroxine and TRAb, thyroid ultrasound and orbital computed tomography. Blood from progressor patients was collected at the time of first diagnosis with hyperthyroidism, before any ophthalmopathy symptoms had appeared. PBMCs were separated from roughly 9.3 ml of fresh peripheral blood using Ficoll-Paque density gradient centrifugation. Progressor patients were first diagnosed with Graves' hyperthyroidism and then developed ophthalmopathy during follow-up. Total RNA was extracted using Trizol reagent, and RNA quality was assessed on an Agilent 2100 Bioanalyzer.

Amplification of TCR beta CDR3 regions was carried out from RNA transcripts. The first round of RT-PCR for the TCR CDR3 was performed with the HTBI primer set and the Qiagen OneStep RT-PCR kit. Libraries were constructed in a second round of multiplex PCR, after which size selection and purification were carried out. Sequencing of the libraries was done on an Illumina HiSeq2000 using paired-end 100 bp reads. In the source study's methods: SOAPnuke was used to process the raw data, throwing out any read that contained adapters or uncalled bases, had a mean Phred below 15, or lacked an exact constant-primer or identifier match. COPE v1.2.5 was used to merge the high-quality paired reads, and each unique nucleotide sequence was defined as a clonotype. MiTCR v1.1 was used to align the clonotypes against IMGT TRBV, TRBD and TRBJ reference segments. Analysis was restricted to V-J combinations with a frequency above 0.0001, which covered roughly 99% of repertoires. A TCS score was defined as the ratio between F50 (clonal expansion) and ExV (chaos), using BLOSUM62-based TCRdist between CDR3 peptides within each V-J. Welch's t-statistics and random forest reduced around 510 V-J features to about 13, which were used in a naive Bayes classifier (R e1071). TCRdb took the public reads, trimmed them with fastp at Q25, ran MiXCR for clone calling and kept in-frame beta chains. Merged by CDR3 protein, the rows form single entries marked with the most common genes and DNA. TCRdb, rather than the study authors, made the V and J calls. The sample table records around 340,000 distinct CDR3 sequences; approximately 17% of these occur just once. The ten largest clones represent around a third of the sample.

Trimming removed 3 bases from V and 4 bases from J, leaving 10 bases between the germline ends. Reading from cysteine to phenylalanine, the CDR3 counts 13 amino acids. Only the CDR3 portion is preserved as DNA: 39 bases, with reading frame beginning at the first base. CDR1 and CDR2 (LGHDT, YNNKEL) derive from the germline V gene (reference sequence). This sample is part of a study of T cells in Graves' hyperthyroidism and ophthalmopathy (dated by TCRdb to the late 2010s). Turning to the overall study: Peripheral blood was sampled at the time of initial diagnosis, prior to any treatment. A discovery cohort of about a hundred patients, roughly 45 with Graves' ophthalmopathy and 55 to 60 with stable Graves' hyperthyroidism, was used to find distinguishing TCR V-J signatures. Prospective prediction of ophthalmopathy was tested in an independent validation cohort of under 20 hyperthyroidism patients and approximately 17 patients who later progressed to ophthalmopathy. In addition, the study compared T-cell repertoires in thyroid tissue and in blood from about 6 Graves' hyperthyroidism patients. The 100 discovery patients were randomly split 7:3 into training and test sets. Once sampling was done, hyperthyroidism patients were given methimazole at a starting dose of 30 mg daily, whereas ophthalmopathy patients were given high-dose intravenous methylprednisolone. The paper reports TCR Vbeta CDR3 sequencing of 130 to 150 peripheral blood samples: under 45 ophthalmopathy, roughly 80 hyperthyroidism and around 17 progressor patients. Paper-wide results and their limitations: No statistical method was used to set the sample size in advance, and investigators knew the group allocation. Most expanded thyroid clonotypes (frequency above 0.001) were also detected in blood, a finding suggesting that blood repertoires may reflect thyroid immune responses. A model built on a 13 V-J signature distinguished ophthalmopathy from stable hyperthyroidism, reaching approximately 89% sensitivity and 81.08% specificity in cross-validation and 80%/75% in testing. During validation, the model predicted progression to ophthalmopathy a median of around 7 months ahead of onset, with approximately 70% sensitivity and about 72% specificity.

Sequenced input: blood. The receptor's source is a woman in her twenties or thirties with Graves' hyperthyroidism that later progressed to Graves' ophthalmopathy. Recombination connected TRBV3-1 to TRBJ2-7; a confident D gene designation cannot be given. The CDR3 corresponds to CASSQGRIYEQYF. The DNA is TGTGCCAGCAGCCAGGGTAGGATTTACGAGCAGTACTTC.